In this sample, the clone carrying this TCR beta chain turned up once. Germline V CDR1 and CDR2: LGHDT, YNNKEL (reference sequence). J lost 0 bases, V lost 5 bases, and 7 bases had no gene match. This CDR3 is built from 16 residues. Profiled with immunoSEQ multiplex PCR; TCRdb holds only in-frame clones, not every one. The top ten hold approximately 0.6% of the sample, which has under 200,000 clones, about 88% seen once. The record originates from a study of blood T cell repertoires in COVID-19. Across the whole study: Acute and convalescent COVID-19 samples came from the United States, Italy and Spain. From T cells, B-cell-depleted T cells, or PBMCs came the material, which was cDNA or gDNA.

The receptor was derived from a man in his fifties or sixties with COVID-19, enrolled during active disease. Specimen: peripheral blood. This sequence joins TRBV3-1 (or the pseudogene TRBV3-2) and TRBJ1-3, with 7 bases identical to TRBD1. In nucleotides, the CDR3 is TGTGCCAGCAGCAGCCCGGCAGGGGGCTCTGGAAACACCATATATTTT. Protein product: CASSSPAGGSGNTIYF.